Here is one T cell receptor beta chain with its context. The data are from a study of shared clonotypes between healthy human individuals. Whole-study context: Samples came from two female and three male donors aged 18 to 49.

Looked up from germline, CDR1 is SGHNT and CDR2 is YENEEA. The V end was cut by 5 bases, the J end by 1 base, with 9 bases between. This CDR3 contains 14 residues. All of the donors resided in Nashville, Tennessee, and each was a Caucasian adult. Sequenced by immunoSEQ multiplex PCR; TCRdb stores in-frame clones only, minus some. The sample has roughly 2 million clones, around 95% seen once. Sequences were obtained from naive CD4+ T cells sorted from blood. Subset specified: CD45RA+ positively selected. The chain is built from TRBV11-3 and TRBJ1-3, with a possible D match to TRBD1 (6 bases). The sequence derives from a man aged 18 to 35 in good health. CDR3 protein: CASSKGGSGNTIYF. The CDR3 coding sequence is TGTGCCAGCAGCAAAGGGGGTTCTGGAAACACCATATATTTT.